This TCR beta chain stems from a study of blood T cell repertoires in COVID-19. Libraries were prepared by immunoSEQ multiplex PCR; TCRdb keeps only in-frame clonotypes and omits some of them. The sample records approximately 120,000 clones, roughly 79% being singletons. V dropped 4 bases and J dropped 1; count of bases not matched to a gene: 8. CDR3 length: 16 residues. Germline lookup yields CDR1 SGHNT and CDR2 YYREEE (reference sequence). The genes are TRBV5-4 and TRBJ2-5; 9 bases agree with TRBD2. This clonotype originated in an elderly man with acute or convalescent COVID-19. The sample was peripheral blood. This chain's CDR3 is CASSANAGGRQETQYF. The CDR3 DNA sequence: TGTGCCAGCAGCGCTAATGCGGGGGGGCGCCAAGAGACCCAGTACTTC.